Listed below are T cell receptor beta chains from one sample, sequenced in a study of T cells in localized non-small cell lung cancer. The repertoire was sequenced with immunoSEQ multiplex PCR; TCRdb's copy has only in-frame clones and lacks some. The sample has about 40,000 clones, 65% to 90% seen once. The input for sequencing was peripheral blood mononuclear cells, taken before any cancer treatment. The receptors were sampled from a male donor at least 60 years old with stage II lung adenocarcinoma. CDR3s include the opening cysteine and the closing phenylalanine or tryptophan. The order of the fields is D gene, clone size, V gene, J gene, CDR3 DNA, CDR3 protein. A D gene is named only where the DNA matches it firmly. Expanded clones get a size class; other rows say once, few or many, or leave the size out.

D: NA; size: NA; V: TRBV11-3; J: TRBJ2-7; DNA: TGTGCCAGCAGCTTAGCGGGGGGCGGCGAGCAGTACTTC; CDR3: CASSLAGGGEQYF
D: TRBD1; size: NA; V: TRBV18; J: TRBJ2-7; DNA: TGTGCCAGCTCACCGGAATGGGACAGGCAGTACTTC; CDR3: CASSPEWDRQYF
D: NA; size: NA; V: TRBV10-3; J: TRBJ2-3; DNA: TGTGCCATCGGCAGACAGGGAGGGTCAGATACGCAGTATTTT; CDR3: CAIGRQGGSDTQYF
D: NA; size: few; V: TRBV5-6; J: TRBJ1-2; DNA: TGTGCCAGCAGCTCCCCAGGGATAAACTATGGCTACACCTTC; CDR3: CASSSPGINYGYTF
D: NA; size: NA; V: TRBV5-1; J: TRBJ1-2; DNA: TGCGCCAGCAGCTTGGAACCGGGACACCTCGAGGGTGGCTACACCTTC; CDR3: CASSLEPGHLEGGYTF
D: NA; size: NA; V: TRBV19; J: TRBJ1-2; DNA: TGTGCCAGTAGTATTTCCGTACAGAATGGCTACACCTTC; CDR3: CASSISVQNGYTF
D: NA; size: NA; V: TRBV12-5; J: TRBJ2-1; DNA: TGTGCTAGTGGTATGAACAATGAGCAGTTCTTC; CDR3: CASGMNNEQFF
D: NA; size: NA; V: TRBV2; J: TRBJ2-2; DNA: TGTGCCAGCACCTACCTAGCCGGGGAGCTGTTTTTT; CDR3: CASTYLAGELFF
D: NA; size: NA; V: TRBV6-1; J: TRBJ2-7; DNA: TGTGCCAGCAGCTCCGGGGCAGGCAGAAGCGAGCAGTACTTC; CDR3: CASSSGAGRSEQYF
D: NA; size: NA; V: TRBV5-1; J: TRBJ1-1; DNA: TGCGCCAGCAGCTCGGAGAGACCGTTGAACACTGAAGCTTTCTTT; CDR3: CASSSERPLNTEAFF
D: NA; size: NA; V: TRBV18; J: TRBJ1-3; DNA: TGTGCCAGCTCACCATTTGGCGGCGACCTCTCTGGAAACACCATATATTTT; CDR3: CASSPFGGDLSGNTIYF
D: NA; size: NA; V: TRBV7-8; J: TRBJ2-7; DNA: TGTGCCAGCAGTTTTAACCGGGACACCTACGAGCAGTACTTC; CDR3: CASSFNRDTYEQYF
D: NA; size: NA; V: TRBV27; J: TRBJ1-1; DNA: TGTGCCAGCACCATCGGTCTAGGGAACACTGAAGCTTTCTTT; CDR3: CASTIGLGNTEAFF
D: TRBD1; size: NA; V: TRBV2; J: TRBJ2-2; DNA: TGTGCCAGCAGTGAGGGGACAGGGCCCAGCGGGGAGCTGTTTTTT; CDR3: CASSEGTGPSGELFF
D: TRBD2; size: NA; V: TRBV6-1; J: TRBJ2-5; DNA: TGTGCCAGCAGTGAAGGAGCGGGAGGTTCTGAGACCCAGTACTTC; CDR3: CASSEGAGGSETQYF
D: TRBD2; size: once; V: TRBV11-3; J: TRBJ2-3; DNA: TGTGCCAGCAGCCCGACGTCGCCGGGACTAGCGGGAGTAGATACGCAGTATTTT; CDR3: CASSPTSPGLAGVDTQYF
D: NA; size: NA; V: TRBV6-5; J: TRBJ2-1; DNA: TGTGCCAGCAGCCCTCTTAGCTCCTACAATGAGCAGTTCTTC; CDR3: CASSPLSSYNEQFF
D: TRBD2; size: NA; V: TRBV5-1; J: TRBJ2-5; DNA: TGCGCCAGCAGCTTGGCGGCTAGCGGGAGGGCCCTGGGCCAAGAGACCCAGTACTTC; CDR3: CASSLAASGRALGQETQYF
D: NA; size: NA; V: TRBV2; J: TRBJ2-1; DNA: TGTGCCAGCTCCGGGAGCTCCTACAATGAGCAGTTCTTC; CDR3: CASSGSSYNEQFF
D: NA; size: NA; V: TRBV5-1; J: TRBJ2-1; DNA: TGCGCCAGCAGCTTGAAAAGGGACCGGGATGAGCAGTTCTTC; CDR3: CASSLKRDRDEQFF
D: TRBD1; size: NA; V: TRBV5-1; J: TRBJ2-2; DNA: TGCGCCAGCAGCATATCCGGGACAGTGAACACCGGGGAGCTGTTTTTT; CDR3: CASSISGTVNTGELFF
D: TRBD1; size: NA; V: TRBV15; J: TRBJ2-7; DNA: TGTGCCACCAGCAGGGACAGGGGCGACGAGCAGTACTTC; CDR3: CATSRDRGDEQYF
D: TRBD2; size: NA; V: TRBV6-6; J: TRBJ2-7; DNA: TGTGCCAGCAGTTACTCGATCAGGACTAGCGGGAACGAGCAGTACTTC; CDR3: CASSYSIRTSGNEQYF
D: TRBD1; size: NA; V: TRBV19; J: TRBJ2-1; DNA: TGTGCCAGTAAACGGGACAGGGGGTTTGGTGAGCAGTTCTTC; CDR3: CASKRDRGFGEQFF
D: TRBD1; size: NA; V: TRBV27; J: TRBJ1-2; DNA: TGTGCCAGCAGTTACACAGGGGATTCTAACTATGGCTACACCTTC; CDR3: CASSYTGDSNYGYTF
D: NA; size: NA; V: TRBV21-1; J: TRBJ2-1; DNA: TGTGCCAGCAGCTCCCGGTGGGCGGGAGGACCCTCGGAGACTGAGCAGTTCTTC; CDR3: CASSSRWAGGPSETEQFF
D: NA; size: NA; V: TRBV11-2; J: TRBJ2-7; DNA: TGTGCCAGCAGCCGTAGGGGGACGGGATCCTCGGGGGAGCAGTACTTC; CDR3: CASSRRGTGSSGEQYF
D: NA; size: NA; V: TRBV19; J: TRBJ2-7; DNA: TGTGCCAGTAAGCAGACTGGCAAATCCTCCTACGAGCAGTACTTC; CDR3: CASKQTGKSSYEQYF
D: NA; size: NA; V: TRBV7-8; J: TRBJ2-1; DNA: TGTGCCAGCAGCTTAGCATCCCTCAACAATGAGCAGTTCTTC; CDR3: CASSLASLNNEQFF
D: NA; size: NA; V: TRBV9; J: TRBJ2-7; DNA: TGTGCCAGCAGCGCCACAGAACAGTACTACGAGCAGTACTTC; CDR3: CASSATEQYYEQYF
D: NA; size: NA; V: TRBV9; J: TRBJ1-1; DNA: TGTGCCAGCAGCGTAAATTTAGGAGACACTGAAGCTTTCTTT; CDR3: CASSVNLGDTEAFF
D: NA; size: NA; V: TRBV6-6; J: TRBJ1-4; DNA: TGTGCCAGCAGTTACGTGGCCCGAGGGGAAAAACTGTTTTTT; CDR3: CASSYVARGEKLFF
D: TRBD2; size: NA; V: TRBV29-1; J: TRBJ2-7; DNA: TGCAGCGCTTCTAGCGGGCAGACCTACGAGCAGTACTTC; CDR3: CSASSGQTYEQYF
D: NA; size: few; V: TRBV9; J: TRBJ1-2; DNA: TGTGCCAGCGCACCTCCGGGGCCCGGCTACACCTTC; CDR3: CASAPPGPGYTF
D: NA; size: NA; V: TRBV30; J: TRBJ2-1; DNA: TGTGCCTGGAGGTGGAATTCCGGGACCGAGCAGTTCTTC; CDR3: CAWRWNSGTEQFF
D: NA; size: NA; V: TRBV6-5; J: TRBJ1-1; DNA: TGTGCCAGCAGTTACGCCCCTCCGGCGGACACTGAAGCTTTCTTT; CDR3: CASSYAPPADTEAFF
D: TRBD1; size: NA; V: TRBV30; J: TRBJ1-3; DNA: TGTGCCTGGAAGAGCAGGGACAGGGGATTTCGTCGGTCTGGAAACACCATATATTTT; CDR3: CAWKSRDRGFRRSGNTIYF
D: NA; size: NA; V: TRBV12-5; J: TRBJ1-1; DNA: TGTGCTAGTGGTTTGGTAGGGGGGCGGAACACTGAAGCTTTCTTT; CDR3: CASGLVGGRNTEAFF
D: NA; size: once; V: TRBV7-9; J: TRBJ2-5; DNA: TGTGCCAGCAGCCGGGCCCAAGAGACCCAGTACTTC; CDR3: CASSRAQETQYF
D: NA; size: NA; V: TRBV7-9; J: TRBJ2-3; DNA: TGTGCCAGCAGCTTCGCAGATACGCAGTATTTT; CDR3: CASSFADTQYF
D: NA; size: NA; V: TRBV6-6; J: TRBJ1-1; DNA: TGTGCCAGCAGTTATCCCCAGCGGATCACTGAAGCTTTCTTT; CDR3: CASSYPQRITEAFF